Listed below are T cell receptor beta chains from one sample, sequenced in a study of shared clonotypes between healthy human individuals. The repertoire was sequenced with immunoSEQ multiplex PCR; TCRdb's copy has only in-frame clones and lacks some. The sample contains about 600,000 clones, about 95% of which appear only once. Sequencing was performed on naive CD8+ T cells sorted from blood. All receptors come from a woman aged 25 to 39 in good health. Each CDR3 is given with its conserved first and last residue. The D gene is left open where the match is weak. Where a row states a size, it is once, few, many or the class of an expanded clone; other rows omit it.

d_gene	abundance	v_gene	j_gene	CDR3aa
-	-	TRBV27	TRBJ2-7	CASTPSLGTSYEQYF
-	-	TRBV1	TRBJ2-1	CTSSQGARRVTRRGYNEQFF
-	-	TRBV12-5	TRBJ2-1	CASGSGTNYNEQFF
TRBD1	-	TRBV4-1	TRBJ1-2	CASREQGADYGYTF
TRBD1	-	TRBV19	TRBJ2-3	CASSPGTGAADTQYF
TRBD2	-	TRBV5-4	TRBJ2-7	CASSPGTSGRYEQYF
TRBD2	-	TRBV27	TRBJ2-1	CASSLLAGGIVSYNEQFF
-	-	TRBV2	TRBJ2-3	CASLQVDTQYF
-	once	TRBV5-1	TRBJ2-7	CASSLGRSSQGEQYF
-	-	TRBV2	TRBJ2-7	CASTEERTQILYEQYF
-	-	TRBV7-8	TRBJ2-7	CASSLPPAPKTYEQYF
TRBD1	-	TRBV9	TRBJ1-4	CASSFTDRGLATNEKLFF
-	-	TRBV18	TRBJ1-5	CASSPAGMGPQHF
-	-	TRBV27	TRBJ2-2	CASSLEGHAGELFF
-	-	TRBV5-4	TRBJ2-7	CASSLGDRGYEQYF
-	-	TRBV13	TRBJ2-7	CASSNPGDYEQYF
-	-	TRBV27	TRBJ2-7	CASSLQAVPYEQYF
-	once	TRBV2	TRBJ2-7	CASSLTRYEQYF
TRBD1	-	TRBV28	TRBJ2-7	CASGLTGEVEQYF
-	once	TRBV6-5	TRBJ2-7	CASSFSRNEQYF
TRBD1	once	TRBV27	TRBJ1-5	CASSPGQGYQPQHF
-	-	TRBV6-6	TRBJ2-7	CASSYREADYEQYF
-	-	TRBV9	TRBJ2-7	CASSVEGVAYEQYF
-	-	TRBV9	TRBJ2-2	CASSGRQANTGELFF
TRBD1	-	TRBV30	TRBJ1-1	CAWSAGGNTEAFF
-	-	TRBV25-1	TRBJ2-6	CASSADGSGANVLTF
TRBD1	-	TRBV12-5	TRBJ2-1	CASGFGQAAEQFF
-	-	TRBV6-1	TRBJ1-3	CASIIGGVTGNTIYF
-	-	TRBV27	TRBJ2-7	CASSFRDTTYEQYF
-	-	TRBV7-9	TRBJ1-2	CASSSPLPRNYGYTF
-	-	TRBV2	TRBJ1-1	CASLGGNTEAFF
TRBD1	-	TRBV11-2	TRBJ1-3	CASSWDSSGNTIYF
-	-	TRBV4-2	TRBJ2-1	CASSQDAAVPSYNEQFF
TRBD2	once	TRBV2	TRBJ2-1	CASSDSTSGPHNEQFF
-	once	TRBV19	TRBJ2-3	CASSSSGANTDTQYF
-	few	TRBV28	TRBJ1-1	CASSLGRDTEAFF
-	once	TRBV6-6	TRBJ2-2	CASSYSGIGELFF
-	-	TRBV7-9	-	CASSTPELYEQYF
-	-	TRBV5-1	TRBJ2-1	CASSLASWGSFPPEQFF
-	-	TRBV15	TRBJ2-1	CATSRDFYSYNEQFF
-	-	TRBV28	TRBJ2-3	CASSLVDTQYF
TRBD1	-	TRBV27	TRBJ1-1	CASSTRGTEAFF